Reported below is one TCR beta chain. Its antigen specificity is not known. Base qualities are not provided; no much larger clone lies one nucleotide away. Ophthalmopathy patients had moderately to severely active disease, with a Clinical Activity Score of 3 or more, a NOSPECS grade of 4 or more, and a disease duration of less than 3 months. Any patient with an uncontrolled infection, another autoimmune disease, pregnancy or lactation was excluded. Clinical symptoms, serum thyroxine and TRAb, thyroid ultrasound, and orbital computed tomography formed the basis for the diagnoses. Ficoll-Paque density gradient centrifugation was used to isolate PBMCs from about 10 ml of fresh peripheral blood. Total RNA was extracted using Trizol reagent, and RNA quality was assessed on an Agilent 2100 Bioanalyzer. The sample comes from a study of T cells in Graves' hyperthyroidism and ophthalmopathy (dated by TCRdb to about 2019). In terms of the full investigation: Peripheral blood samples were taken at initial diagnosis, before any treatment was given. A discovery cohort of around 100 patients, roughly 43 with Graves' ophthalmopathy and approximately 57 with stable Graves' hyperthyroidism, was used to find distinguishing TCR V-J signatures. Whether ophthalmopathy could be predicted prospectively was tested in an independent validation cohort made up of approximately 19 hyperthyroidism patients plus 17 patients who later progressed to ophthalmopathy. The 95 to 100 discovery patients were randomly split 7:3 into training and test sets. The study also compared thyroid tissue and blood T-cell repertoires from five or six Graves' hyperthyroidism patients. Following sampling, methimazole starting at 30 mg daily was given to hyperthyroidism patients, and high-dose intravenous methylprednisolone was given to ophthalmopathy patients. The paper describes TCR Vbeta CDR3 sequencing of roughly 130 peripheral blood samples, made up of approximately 40 ophthalmopathy patients, around 73 hyperthyroidism patients and roughly 17 progressor patients. Study-wide findings and limitations: Most expanded thyroid clonotypes (frequency above 0.001) were also found in blood, which suggests that blood repertoires may mirror thyroid immune responses. No statistical method was used to set the sample size in advance, and investigators knew the group allocation. In cross-validation, a model built on a 13 V-J signature told ophthalmopathy apart from stable hyperthyroidism with under 90% sensitivity and about 81% specificity, and in testing the same model reached 80%/75%. In validation, the model predicted progression to ophthalmopathy with 60% to 71% sensitivity and 72% to 75% specificity, a median of 6.5 months before onset.

The TCR beta CDR3 regions were amplified from the RNA transcripts. The first round of RT-PCR for the TCR CDR3 was performed with the HTBI primer set and the Qiagen OneStep RT-PCR kit. Libraries were constructed in a second round of multiplex PCR, after which size selection and purification were carried out. Libraries were sequenced paired-end with 100 bp reads on an Illumina HiSeq2000. In the authors' own workflow: SOAPnuke was used to process the raw data, throwing out any read that contained adapters or uncalled bases, had a mean Phred below 15, or lacked an exact constant-primer or identifier match. High-quality paired reads were merged using COPE v1.2.5, and each unique nucleotide sequence was defined as a clonotype. MiTCR v1.1 was used to align clonotypes to the IMGT TRBV, TRBD and TRBJ reference segments. Analysis was restricted to V-J combinations with a frequency above 0.0001, which covered 99.2% of repertoires. A TCS score was defined as the ratio of F50 (clonal expansion) to E x V (chaos), with BLOSUM62-based TCRdist applied between CDR3 peptides within each V-J. Welch's t-statistics and random forest reduced roughly 540 V-J features to 10 to 15, which were used in a naive Bayes classifier (R e1071). Starting from the raw public reads, TCRdb applied fastp trimming at Q25, assembled clones with MiXCR and retained in-frame beta chains. Every entry covers one CDR3 protein and lists the most common genes and DNA from its rows. These V and J calls rely on TCRdb rather than the paper's analysis. This sample comprises about 640,000 distinct CDR3 sequences, roughly 20% of them detected only once. The ten largest clones add up to around a third of the sample.

Relative to germline, V is missing 7 bases and J is missing 0 bases, with 8 bases of the junction outside any gene match. From its cysteine to its phenylalanine, the CDR3 spans 16 amino acids. CDR3 DNA only is kept here, 48 bases in frame from base 1. This chain is built from TRBV12-3 or TRBV12-4 and TRBJ2-1, with 8 central nucleotides matching TRBD2. The sequence was collected from a young man with Graves' ophthalmopathy. Sequencing was carried out using blood. The CDR3 sequence is CASIPPGTSSYNEQFF. In nucleotides, the sequence is TGTGCCAGCATTCCCCCCGGGACTAGCTCCTACAATGAGCAGTTCTTC.